Presented here are 2 T cell receptor beta chains from one specimen sequenced in a study of T cell responses to AZD1222 COVID-19 vaccine. Sequenced by immunoSEQ multiplex PCR; TCRdb stores in-frame clones only, minus some. This repertoire shows more than 95,000 clones, over 90% found once; its top ten account for around 5%. Material: peripheral blood, obtained on day 0 of AZD1222 vaccination. Every receptor here comes from an adult in good health.

As regards this clone: One junction end disagrees with the germline gene, perhaps due to a read error. The chain links TRBV7-7 to TRBJ2-2; TRBD1 matches at 7 bases. The CDR3 sequence is 15 residues long. The germline CDR1 and CDR2 sequences are SSHAT and FNYEAQ (reference sequence). Written as DNA, the CDR3 is TGTGCTAGCACCCCCGACAGGGTCCCCACCGGGGAGCTGTTTTTT. It specifies CASTPDRVPTGELFF.

This clone was seen just once. The chain has TRBV19 and TRBJ2-7; 8 nucleotides align to TRBD1. The CDR3 is made up of 15 amino acids. V gave up 1 base and J gave up 2 bases; unmatched junction bases: 4. Germline CDR1 and CDR2: LNHDA and SQIVND (reference sequence). The CDR3 DNA reads TGTGCCAGTAGTATAGCCCCGACAGGGGCCTACGAGCAGTACTTC. This gives the protein CASSIAPTGAYEQYF.